The rows below give T cell receptor beta chains drawn from one sample of a study of blood T cell repertoires in COVID-19. Assay: immunoSEQ multiplex PCR; the TCRdb copy retains only in-frame clones and omits some. Here the sample spans some 200,000 clones, 86% being singletons. The sample consisted of peripheral blood. The receptors were sampled from a man aged 50 to 59 with acute or convalescent COVID-19. Both conserved end residues are part of each CDR3. Fields, in order: CDR3 DNA, CDR3 protein, clone size, V gene, D gene, CDR3 length, J gene. The D gene is left open where the match is weak. Expanded clones get a size class; other rows say once, few or many, or leave the size out.

TGTGCCAGCAGTCCGGGGGGGCAGGCGGAGACCCAGTACTTC CASSPGGQAETQYF NA TRBV5-4 TRBD2 14 TRBJ2-5
TGTGCCAGCAGCCAGGACAGGGGAGCCTCTGGAAACACCATATATTTT CASSQDRGASGNTIYF NA TRBV7-6 TRBD1 16 TRBJ1-3
TGTGCCAGCAGTTTATCCCGGGACAGGGGGAACACCATATATTTT CASSLSRDRGNTIYF few TRBV27 TRBD1 15 TRBJ1-3
TGTGCCAGCAGTTTAACCCCAGGGTTACAATACAATGAGCAGTTCTTC CASSLTPGLQYNEQFF NA TRBV27 NA 16 TRBJ2-1
TGTGCCAGCAGTGAAAGGCCTCGGGTGGTGGGCTCCTACGAGCAGTACTTC CASSERPRVVGSYEQYF NA TRBV6-1 NA 17 TRBJ2-7
TGTGCCACCCATCCCGAGGGCACCTATAATTCACCCCTCCACTTT CATHPEGTYNSPLHF NA TRBV2 NA 15 TRBJ1-6
TGTGCCAGCAGTTGGGACAGGGACTACAATGAGCAGTTCTTC CASSWDRDYNEQFF NA TRBV2 TRBD1 14 TRBJ2-1
TGTGCCAGCAGCCGGCAGGATAACACCGGGGAGCTGTTTTTT CASSRQDNTGELFF NA TRBV3-1/TRBV3-2 NA 14 TRBJ2-2
TGTGCCAGCAGTTTATCGCAGGGGAACACTGAAGCTTTCTTT CASSLSQGNTEAFF NA TRBV28 NA 14 TRBJ1-1
TGTGCCAGCAGTGAAGCTCCGAGTCAGCCCCAGCATTTT CASSEAPSQPQHF NA TRBV2 NA 13 TRBJ1-5
TGTGCCAGCAGCAAGCAGGGGTCTGGCGGGACCGGGGAGCTGTTTTTT CASSKQGSGGTGELFF NA TRBV5-4 NA 16 TRBJ2-2
TGCGCCAGCAGCCTGGGGTCCAGCTACGAGCAGTACTTC CASSLGSSYEQYF NA TRBV5-1 NA 13 TRBJ2-7
TGTGCCAGCAGCTTGGCGGCGAACACTGAAGCTTTCTTT CASSLAANTEAFF once TRBV7-9 NA 13 TRBJ1-1
TGCGCCAGCAGACTACATGGCGAGGATACGCAGTATTTT CASRLHGEDTQYF once TRBV10-1 NA 13 TRBJ2-3
TGTGCCAGCAGCCTCGGAGGTCGCTCCTACAATGAGCAGTTCTTC CASSLGGRSYNEQFF NA TRBV5-6 NA 15 TRBJ2-1
TGTGCCAGCAGACGGGGGGCCGGGGATACGCAGTATTTT CASRRGAGDTQYF NA TRBV3-1/TRBV3-2 NA 13 TRBJ2-3
TGTGCCAGCAGTTTCGCGGGGAGGACTGAAGCTTTCTTT CASSFAGRTEAFF NA TRBV27 NA 13 TRBJ1-1
TGTGCCAGCAGCGGAGGAGTGAACACCGGGGAGCTGTTTTTT CASSGGVNTGELFF NA TRBV2 NA 14 TRBJ2-2
TGTGCCAGCAGCTTGGACCCTAGCGGGCGACAAGAGACCCAGTACTTC CASSLDPSGRQETQYF once TRBV5-4 TRBD2 16 TRBJ2-5
TGCGCCAGCAGGGGAGGGCAGGGTGTAGATACGCAGTATTTT CASRGGQGVDTQYF NA TRBV10-2 TRBD2 14 TRBJ2-3
TGTGCCAGTCGACAACAGTACAATGAGCAGTTCTTC CASRQQYNEQFF NA TRBV6-5 NA 12 TRBJ2-1
TGTGCCAGCAGTTACTCGACAGGGACCAACGAGCAGTACTTC CASSYSTGTNEQYF few TRBV6-6 TRBD1 14 TRBJ2-7
TGCGCCAGCAGCCGCGACAGGGTGGGTGAAAAACTGTTTTTT CASSRDRVGEKLFF NA TRBV5-1 TRBD1 14 TRBJ1-4
TGTGCCAGCAGTGCAATGACAGGGAACACTGAAGCTTTCTTT CASSAMTGNTEAFF few TRBV6-4 NA 14 TRBJ1-1